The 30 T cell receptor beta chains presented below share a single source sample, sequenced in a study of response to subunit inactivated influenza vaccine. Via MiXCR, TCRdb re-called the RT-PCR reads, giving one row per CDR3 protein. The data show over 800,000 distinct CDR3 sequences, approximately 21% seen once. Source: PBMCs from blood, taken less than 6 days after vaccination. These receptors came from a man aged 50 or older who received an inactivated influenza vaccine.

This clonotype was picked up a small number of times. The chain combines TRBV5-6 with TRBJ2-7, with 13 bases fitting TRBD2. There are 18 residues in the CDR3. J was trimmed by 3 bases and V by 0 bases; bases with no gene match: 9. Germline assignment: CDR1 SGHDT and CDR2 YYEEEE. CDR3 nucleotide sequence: TGTGCCAGCAGCTTGGGACTAGCGGGAGGCCTTCCGATCTACGAGCAGTACTTC. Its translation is CASSLGLAGGLPIYEQYF.

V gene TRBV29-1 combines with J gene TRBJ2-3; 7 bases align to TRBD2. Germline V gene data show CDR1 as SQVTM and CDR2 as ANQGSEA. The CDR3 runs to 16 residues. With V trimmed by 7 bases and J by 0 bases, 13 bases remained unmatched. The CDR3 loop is CSAMGLAETSTDTQYF. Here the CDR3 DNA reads TGCAGCGCCATGGGGCTAGCGGAGACTAGCACAGATACGCAGTATTTT.

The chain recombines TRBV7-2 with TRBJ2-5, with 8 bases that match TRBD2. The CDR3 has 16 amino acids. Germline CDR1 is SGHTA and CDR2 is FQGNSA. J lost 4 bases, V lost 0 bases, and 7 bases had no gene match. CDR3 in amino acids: CASSLARGGGRETQYF. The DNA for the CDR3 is TGTGCCAGCAGCTTAGCGCGGGGCGGGGGGAGAGAGACCCAGTACTTC.

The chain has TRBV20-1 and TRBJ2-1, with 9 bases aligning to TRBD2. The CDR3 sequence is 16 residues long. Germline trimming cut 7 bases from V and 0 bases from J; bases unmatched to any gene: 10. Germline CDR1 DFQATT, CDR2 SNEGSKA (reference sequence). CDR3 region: CSVPSTSGVSYNEQFF. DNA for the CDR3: TGCAGTGTTCCATCGACTAGCGGAGTCTCCTACAATGAGCAGTTCTTC.

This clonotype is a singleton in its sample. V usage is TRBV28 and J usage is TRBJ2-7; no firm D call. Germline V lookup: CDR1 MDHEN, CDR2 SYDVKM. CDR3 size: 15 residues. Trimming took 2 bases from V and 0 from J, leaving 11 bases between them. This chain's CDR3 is CASSLPGSSSYEQYF. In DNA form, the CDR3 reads TGTGCCAGCAGTTTACCCGGGTCTAGCTCCTACGAGCAGTACTTC.

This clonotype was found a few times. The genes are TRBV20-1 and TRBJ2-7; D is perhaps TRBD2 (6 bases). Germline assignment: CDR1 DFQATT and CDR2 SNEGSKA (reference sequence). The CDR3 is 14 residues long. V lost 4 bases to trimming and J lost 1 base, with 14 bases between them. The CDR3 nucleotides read TGCAGTGCTAAAAACGCGGAGGGGTCCTACGAGCAGTACTTC. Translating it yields CSAKNAEGSYEQYF.

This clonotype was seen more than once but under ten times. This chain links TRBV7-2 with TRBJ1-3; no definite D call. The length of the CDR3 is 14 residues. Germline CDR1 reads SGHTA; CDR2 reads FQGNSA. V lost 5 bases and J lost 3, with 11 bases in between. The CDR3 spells CASSPGLVGNTIYF. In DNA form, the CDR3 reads TGTGCCAGCAGCCCCGGTCTGGTTGGAAACACCATATATTTT.

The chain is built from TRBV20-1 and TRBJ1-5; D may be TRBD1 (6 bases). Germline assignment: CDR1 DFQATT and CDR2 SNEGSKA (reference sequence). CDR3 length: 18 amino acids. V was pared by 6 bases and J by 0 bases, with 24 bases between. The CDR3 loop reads CSARRGTPNSNSNQPQHF. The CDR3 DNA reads TGCAGTGCCCGCCGGGGGACACCGAACTCTAATAGCAATCAGCCCCAGCATTTT.

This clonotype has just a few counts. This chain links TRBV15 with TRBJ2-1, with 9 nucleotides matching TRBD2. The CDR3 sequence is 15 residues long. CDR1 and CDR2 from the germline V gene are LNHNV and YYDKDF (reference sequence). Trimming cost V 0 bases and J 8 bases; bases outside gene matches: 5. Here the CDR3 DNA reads TGTGCCACCAGCAGAGATCAGGGCGGGGGGGATGAGCAGTTCTTC. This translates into CATSRDQGGGDEQFF.

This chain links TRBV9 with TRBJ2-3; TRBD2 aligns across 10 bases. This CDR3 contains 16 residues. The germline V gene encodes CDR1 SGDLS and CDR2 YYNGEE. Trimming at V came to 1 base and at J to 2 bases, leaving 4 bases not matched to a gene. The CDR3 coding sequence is TGTGCCAGCAGCGTATTTCTAGCGGGGGCCACAGATACGCAGTATTTT. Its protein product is CASSVFLAGATDTQYF.

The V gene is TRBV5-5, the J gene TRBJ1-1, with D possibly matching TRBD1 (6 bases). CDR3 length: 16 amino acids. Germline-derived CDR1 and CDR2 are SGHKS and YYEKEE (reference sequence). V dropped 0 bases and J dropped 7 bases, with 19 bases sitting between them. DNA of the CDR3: TGTGCCAGCAGCTTGGGGCCAGGGGCCGCCCTTGATGAAGCTTTCTTT. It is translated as CASSLGPGAALDEAFF. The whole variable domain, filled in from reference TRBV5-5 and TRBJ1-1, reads DAGVTQSPTHLIKTRGQQVTLRCSPISGHKSVSWYQQVLGQGPQFIFQYYEKEERGRGNFPDRFSARQFPNYSSELNVNALLLGDSALYLCASSLGPGAALDEAFFGQGTRLTVV.

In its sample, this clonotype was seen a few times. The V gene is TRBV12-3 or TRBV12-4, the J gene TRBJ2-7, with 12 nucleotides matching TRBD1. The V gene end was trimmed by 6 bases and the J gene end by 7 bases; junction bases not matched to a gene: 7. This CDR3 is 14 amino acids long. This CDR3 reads CASSGGQGAFEQYF. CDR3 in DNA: TGTGCCAGCAGCGGGGGACAGGGGGCGTTTGAGCAGTACTTC.

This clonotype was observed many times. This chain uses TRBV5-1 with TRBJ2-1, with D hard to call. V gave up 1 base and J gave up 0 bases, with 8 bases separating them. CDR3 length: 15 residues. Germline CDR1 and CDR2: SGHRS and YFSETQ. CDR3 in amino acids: CASSLSVSSYNEQFF. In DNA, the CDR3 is TGCGCCAGCAGCTTGTCGGTCAGCTCCTACAATGAGCAGTTCTTC.

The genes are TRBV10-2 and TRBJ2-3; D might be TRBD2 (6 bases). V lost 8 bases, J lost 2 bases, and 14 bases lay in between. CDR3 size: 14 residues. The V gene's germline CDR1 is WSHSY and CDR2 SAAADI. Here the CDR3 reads CASRPGVYTDTQYF. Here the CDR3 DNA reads TGCGCCAGCCGACCGGGGGTTTACACAGATACGCAGTATTTT.

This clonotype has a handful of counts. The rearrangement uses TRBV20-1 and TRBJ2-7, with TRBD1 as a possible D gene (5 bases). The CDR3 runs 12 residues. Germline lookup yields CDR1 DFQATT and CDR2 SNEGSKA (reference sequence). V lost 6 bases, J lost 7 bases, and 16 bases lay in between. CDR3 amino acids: CSASDITSEQYF. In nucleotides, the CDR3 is TGCAGTGCATCGGACATTACATCTGAGCAGTACTTC.

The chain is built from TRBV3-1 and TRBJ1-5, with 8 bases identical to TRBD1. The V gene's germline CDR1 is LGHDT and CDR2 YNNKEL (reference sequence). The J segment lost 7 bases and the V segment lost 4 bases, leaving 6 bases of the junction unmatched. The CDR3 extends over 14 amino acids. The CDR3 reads CASSPGGAGQPQHF. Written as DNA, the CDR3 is TGTGCCAGCAGCCCAGGGGGCGCGGGGCAGCCCCAGCATTTT.

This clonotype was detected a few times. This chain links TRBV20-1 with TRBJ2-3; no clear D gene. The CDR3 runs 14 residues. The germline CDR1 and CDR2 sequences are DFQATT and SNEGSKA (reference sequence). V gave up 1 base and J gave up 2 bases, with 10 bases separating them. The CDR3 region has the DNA TGCAGTGCTAGAGCGAGCGTATACACAGATACGCAGTATTTT. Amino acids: CSARASVYTDTQYF.

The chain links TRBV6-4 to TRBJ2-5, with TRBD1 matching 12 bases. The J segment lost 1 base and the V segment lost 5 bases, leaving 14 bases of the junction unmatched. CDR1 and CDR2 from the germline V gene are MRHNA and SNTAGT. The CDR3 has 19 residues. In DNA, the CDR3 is TGTGCCAGCAGTAACCCGGGACAGGGGGCCCGGCCCTTCCAAGAGACCCAGTACTTC. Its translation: CASSNPGQGARPFQETQYF.

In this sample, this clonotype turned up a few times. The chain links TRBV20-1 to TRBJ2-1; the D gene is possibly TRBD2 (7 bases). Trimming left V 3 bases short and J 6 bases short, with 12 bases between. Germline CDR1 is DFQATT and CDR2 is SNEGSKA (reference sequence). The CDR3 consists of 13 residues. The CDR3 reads CSASPGGPNEQFF. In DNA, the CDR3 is TGCAGTGCTAGTCCCGGGGGGCCCAATGAGCAGTTCTTC.

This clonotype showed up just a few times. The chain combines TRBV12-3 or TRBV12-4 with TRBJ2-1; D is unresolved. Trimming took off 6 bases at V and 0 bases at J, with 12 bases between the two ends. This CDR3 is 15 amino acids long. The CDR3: CASSITRSSYNEQFF. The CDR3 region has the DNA TGTGCCAGCAGCATTACACGGAGCTCCTACAATGAGCAGTTCTTC.

This CDR3 is CASSRDQGSYEQYF. The CDR3 DNA is TGTGCCAGCAGTCGAGACCAGGGGAGCTACGAGCAGTACTTC. The chain carries TRBV27 and TRBJ2-7; D is perhaps TRBD1 (6 bases). Trimming took 5 bases from V and 3 from J, leaving 14 bases between them. Germline CDR1 is MNHEY and CDR2 is SMNVEV (reference sequence). This CDR3 contains 14 residues.

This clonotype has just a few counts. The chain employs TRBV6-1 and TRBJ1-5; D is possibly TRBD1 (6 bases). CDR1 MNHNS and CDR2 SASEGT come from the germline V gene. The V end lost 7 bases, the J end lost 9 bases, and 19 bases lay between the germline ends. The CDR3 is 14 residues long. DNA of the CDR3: TGTGCCAGCAATGACAGGAGTGCTTACCGGCCCCAGCATTTT. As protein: CASNDRSAYRPQHF.

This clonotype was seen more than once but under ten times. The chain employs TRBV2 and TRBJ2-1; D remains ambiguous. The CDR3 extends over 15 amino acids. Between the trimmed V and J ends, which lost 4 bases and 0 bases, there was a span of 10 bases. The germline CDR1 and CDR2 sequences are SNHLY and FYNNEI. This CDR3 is CASSASTSSYNEQFF. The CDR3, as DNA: TGTGCCAGCAGTGCGAGCACAAGCTCCTACAATGAGCAGTTCTTC.

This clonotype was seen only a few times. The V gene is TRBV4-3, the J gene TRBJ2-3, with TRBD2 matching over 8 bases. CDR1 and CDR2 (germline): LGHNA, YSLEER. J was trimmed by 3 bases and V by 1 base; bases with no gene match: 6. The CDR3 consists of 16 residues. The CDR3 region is CASSQGAGVKTDTQYF. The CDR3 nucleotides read TGCGCCAGCAGCCAAGGAGCGGGAGTGAAGACAGATACGCAGTATTTT.

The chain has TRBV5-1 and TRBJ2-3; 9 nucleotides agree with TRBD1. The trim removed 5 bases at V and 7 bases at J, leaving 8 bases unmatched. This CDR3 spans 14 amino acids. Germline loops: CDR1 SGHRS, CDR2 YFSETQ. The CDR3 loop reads CASRKGQGTHTQYF. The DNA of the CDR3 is TGCGCCAGCAGGAAGGGACAGGGAACACATACGCAGTATTTT. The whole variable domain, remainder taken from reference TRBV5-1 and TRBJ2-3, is KAGVTQTPRYLIKTRGQQVTLSCSPISGHRSVSWYQQTPGQGLQFLFEYFSETQRNKGNFPGRFSGRQFSNSRSEMNVSTLELGDSALYLCASRKGQGTHTQYFGPGTRLTVL.

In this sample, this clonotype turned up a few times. Here the CDR3 reads CASSQRRQFNEKLFF. The CDR3 nucleotides read TGCGCCAGCAGCCAGAGGCGGCAGTTTAATGAAAAACTGTTTTTT. The genes are TRBV4-3 and TRBJ1-4; D is uncertain. V shed 3 bases and J shed 4 bases, with 12 bases lying between them. There are 15 residues in the CDR3. Per germline, CDR1 LGHNA and CDR2 YSLEER.

The CDR3 spells CASSEPAGEQYF. The CDR3 DNA follows: TGTGCCAGCAGTGAACCGGCGGGCGAGCAGTACTTC. This chain connects TRBV25-1 to TRBJ2-7, with D possibly matching TRBD2 (5 bases). The V end lost 2 bases, the J end lost 6 bases, and 8 bases lay between the germline ends. There are 12 residues in the CDR3. The germline CDR1 and CDR2 sequences are MGHDK and SYGVNS.

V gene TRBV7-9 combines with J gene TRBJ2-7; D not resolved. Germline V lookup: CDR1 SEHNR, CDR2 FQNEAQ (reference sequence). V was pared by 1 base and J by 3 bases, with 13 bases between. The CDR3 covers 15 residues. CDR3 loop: CASSLGATPDYEQYF. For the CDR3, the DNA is TGTGCCAGCAGCTTAGGGGCGACCCCCGACTACGAGCAGTACTTC.

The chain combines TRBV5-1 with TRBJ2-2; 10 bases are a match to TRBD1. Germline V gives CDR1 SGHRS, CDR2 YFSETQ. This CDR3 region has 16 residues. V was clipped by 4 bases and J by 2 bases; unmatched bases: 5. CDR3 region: CASSMRTGGNTGELFF. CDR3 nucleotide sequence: TGCGCCAGCAGCATGAGGACAGGGGGAAACACCGGGGAGCTGTTTTTT.

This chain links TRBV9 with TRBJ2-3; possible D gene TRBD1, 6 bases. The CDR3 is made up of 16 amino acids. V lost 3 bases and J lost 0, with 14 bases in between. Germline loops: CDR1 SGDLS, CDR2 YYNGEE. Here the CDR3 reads CASSERTASSTDTQYF. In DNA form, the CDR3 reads TGTGCCAGCAGCGAGAGGACAGCATCTAGCACAGATACGCAGTATTTT.